Given below is one T cell receptor beta chain in context. As processed by the authors: Reference gene primers were amplified, and this amplification served to estimate nucleated cell counts. Method: immunoSEQ multiplex PCR; TCRdb's copy keeps in-frame clones and lacks some. That table supplies the V and J calls and clone size; D and trimming were determined from the DNA. The sample includes fewer than 110,000 clones, 91% of them seen just once. V trimming: 4 bases; J trimming: 8 bases; junction bases outside the gene matches: 9. The CDR3 sequence is 14 residues long. CDR1 SGHRS and CDR2 YFSETQ come from the germline V gene. The sample originates from a study of blood T cell repertoires in COVID-19. On the study more broadly: Some COVID-19 samples were acute and others convalescent; all came from the United States, Italy and Spain. In each case, the material was cDNA or gDNA derived from T cells, B-cell-depleted T cells, or PBMCs.

The source material was peripheral blood. The receptor comes from a man over 45 with acute or convalescent COVID-19. The gene calls are TRBV5-1 and TRBJ2-1; 7 bases are shared with TRBD1. CDR3 sequence reads: CASSTGQVPDEQFF. CDR3 DNA sequence: TGCGCCAGCAGCACCGGACAGGTGCCCGATGAGCAGTTCTTC. Looking up the rest from reference TRBV5-1 and TRBJ2-1 gives the full variable domain: KAGVTQTPRYLIKTRGQQVTLSCSPISGHRSVSWYQQTPGQGLQFLFEYFSETQRNKGNFPGRFSGRQFSNSRSEMNVSTLELGDSALYLCASSTGQVPDEQFFGPGTRLTVL.